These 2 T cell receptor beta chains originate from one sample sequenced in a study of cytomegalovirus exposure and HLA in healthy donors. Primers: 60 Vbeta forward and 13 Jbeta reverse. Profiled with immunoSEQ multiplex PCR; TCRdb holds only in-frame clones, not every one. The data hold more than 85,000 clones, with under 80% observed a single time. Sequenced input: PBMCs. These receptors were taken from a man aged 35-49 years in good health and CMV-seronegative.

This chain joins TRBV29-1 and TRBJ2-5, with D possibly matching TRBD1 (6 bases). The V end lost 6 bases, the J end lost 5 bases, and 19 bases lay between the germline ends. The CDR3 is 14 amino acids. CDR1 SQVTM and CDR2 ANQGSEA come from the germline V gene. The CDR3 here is CSVRPQGGLETQYF. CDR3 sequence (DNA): TGCAGCGTGCGCCCACAGGGTGGGCTTGAGACCCAGTACTTC. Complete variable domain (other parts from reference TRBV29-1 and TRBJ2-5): SAVISQKPSRDICQRGTSLTIQCQVDSQVTMMFWYRQQPGQSLTLIATANQGSEATYESGFVIDKFPISRPNLTFSTLTVSNMSPEDSSIYLCSVRPQGGLETQYFGPGTRLLVL.

Here the CDR3 reads CASSKQGKNEQYF. The CDR3 DNA is TGTGCCAGCAGCAAACAGGGAAAGAACGAGCAGTACTTC. The rearrangement joins TRBV21-1 to TRBJ2-7; no check of the table's D call, TRBD1, against the DNA was made. TRBV21-1 is a pseudogene segment. The CDR3 is made up of 13 amino acids.